This TCR beta chain was captured by sequencing in a study of blood T cells in healthy people across ages. Points from the study as a whole: Greater diversity and more naive CD4+ cells were seen in long-lived donors than in aged donors.

Trimming removed 1 base from V and 7 bases from J, with 17 bases in between. CDR3 length equals 15 residues. The germline V gene has CDR1 SGHVS and CDR2 FQNEAQ. A second PCR of roughly 7 to 11 cycles used a sample-barcoded 5' primer and a J-beta primer mix. Each CDR3 protein gets one entry after TCRdb re-called the 5' RACE reads with MiXCR. The data hold approximately 810,000 distinct CDR3 sequences, with more than 25% observed a single time. Comment on this clonotype: Antigen unknown.

The source of this sequence is a woman aged 80 or over in good health. Specimen: blood. The V gene is TRBV7-8, the J gene TRBJ2-7, with D perhaps TRBD1 (5 bases). The CDR3, as DNA: TGTGCCAGCAGCTTAGAAGGCAGGGTTCTCGATGAGCAGTACTTC. It yields the protein CASSLEGRVLDEQYF.